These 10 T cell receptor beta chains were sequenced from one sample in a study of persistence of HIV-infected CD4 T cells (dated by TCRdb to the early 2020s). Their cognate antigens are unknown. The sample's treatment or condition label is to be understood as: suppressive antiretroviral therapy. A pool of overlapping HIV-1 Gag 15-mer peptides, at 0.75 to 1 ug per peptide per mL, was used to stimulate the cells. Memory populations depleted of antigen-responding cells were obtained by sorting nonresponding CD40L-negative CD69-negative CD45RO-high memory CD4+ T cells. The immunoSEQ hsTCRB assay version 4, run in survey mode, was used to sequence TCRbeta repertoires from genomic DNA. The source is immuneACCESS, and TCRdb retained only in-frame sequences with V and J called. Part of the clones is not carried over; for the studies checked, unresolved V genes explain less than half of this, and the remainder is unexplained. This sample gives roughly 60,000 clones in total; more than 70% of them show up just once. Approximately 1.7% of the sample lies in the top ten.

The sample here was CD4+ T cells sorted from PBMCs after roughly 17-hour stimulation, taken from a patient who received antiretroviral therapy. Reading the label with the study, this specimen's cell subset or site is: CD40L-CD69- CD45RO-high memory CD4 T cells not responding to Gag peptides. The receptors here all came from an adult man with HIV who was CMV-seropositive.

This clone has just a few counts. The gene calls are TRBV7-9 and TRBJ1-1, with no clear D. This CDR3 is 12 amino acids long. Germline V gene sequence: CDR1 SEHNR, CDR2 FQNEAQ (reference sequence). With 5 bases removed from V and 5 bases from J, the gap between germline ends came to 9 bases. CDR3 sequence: CASSRGETEAFF. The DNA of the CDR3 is TGTGCCAGCAGCCGGGGAGAAACTGAAGCTTTCTTT.

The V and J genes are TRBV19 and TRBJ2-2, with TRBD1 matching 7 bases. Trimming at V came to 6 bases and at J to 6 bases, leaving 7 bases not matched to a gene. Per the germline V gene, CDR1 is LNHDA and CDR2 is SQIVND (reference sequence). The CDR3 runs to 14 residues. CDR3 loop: CASSWDSMPGELFF. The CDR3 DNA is TGTGCCAGTAGCTGGGACAGTATGCCCGGGGAGCTGTTTTTT.

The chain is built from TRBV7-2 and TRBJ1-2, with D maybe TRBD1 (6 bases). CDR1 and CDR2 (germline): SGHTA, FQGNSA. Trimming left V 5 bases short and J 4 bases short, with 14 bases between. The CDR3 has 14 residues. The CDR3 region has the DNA TGTGCCAGCAGCCCTACAGGGAACGCCTATGGCTACACCTTC. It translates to CASSPTGNAYGYTF. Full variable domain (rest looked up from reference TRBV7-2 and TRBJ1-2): GAGVSQSPSNKVTEKGKDVELRCDPISGHTALYWYRQSLGQGLEFLIYFQGNSAPDKSGLPSDRFSAERTGGSVSTLTIQRTQQEDSAVYLCASSPTGNAYGYTFGSGTRLTVV.

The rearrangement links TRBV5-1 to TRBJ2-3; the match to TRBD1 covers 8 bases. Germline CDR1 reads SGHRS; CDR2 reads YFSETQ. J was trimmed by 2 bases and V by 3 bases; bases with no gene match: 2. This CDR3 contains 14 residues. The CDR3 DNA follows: TGCGCCAGCAGCTCGGGACAGGACACAGATACGCAGTATTTT. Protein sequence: CASSSGQDTDTQYF.

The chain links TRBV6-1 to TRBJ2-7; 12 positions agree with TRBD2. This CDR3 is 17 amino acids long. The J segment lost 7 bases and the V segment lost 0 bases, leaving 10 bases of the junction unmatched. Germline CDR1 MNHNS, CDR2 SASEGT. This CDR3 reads CASSEASGLAGHREQYF. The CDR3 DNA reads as TGTGCCAGCAGTGAAGCCTCGGGACTAGCGGGTCACCGGGAGCAGTACTTC.

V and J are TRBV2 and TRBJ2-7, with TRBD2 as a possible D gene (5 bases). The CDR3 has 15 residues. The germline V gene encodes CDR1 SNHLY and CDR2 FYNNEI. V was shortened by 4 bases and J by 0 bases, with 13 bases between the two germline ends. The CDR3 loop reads CASSGQKTTSYEQYF. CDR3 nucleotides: TGTGCCAGCAGTGGGCAAAAGACTACCTCCTACGAGCAGTACTTC.

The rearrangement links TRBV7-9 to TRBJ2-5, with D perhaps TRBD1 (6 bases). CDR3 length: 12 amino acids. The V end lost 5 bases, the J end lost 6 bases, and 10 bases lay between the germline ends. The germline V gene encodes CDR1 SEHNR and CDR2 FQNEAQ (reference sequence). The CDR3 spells CASSPGEKTQYF. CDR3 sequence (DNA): TGTGCCAGCAGCCCAGGGGAGAAGACCCAGTACTTC.

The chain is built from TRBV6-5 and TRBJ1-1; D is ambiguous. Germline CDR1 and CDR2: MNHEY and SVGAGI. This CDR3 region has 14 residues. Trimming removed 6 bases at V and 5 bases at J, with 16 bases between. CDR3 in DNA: TGTGCCAGCAGCCGCCCAAATAAGGCGACTGAAGCTTTCTTT. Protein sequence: CASSRPNKATEAFF.

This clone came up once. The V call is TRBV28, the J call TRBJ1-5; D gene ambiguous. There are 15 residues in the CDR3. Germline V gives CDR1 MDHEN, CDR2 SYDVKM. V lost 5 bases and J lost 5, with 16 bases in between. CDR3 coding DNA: TGTGCCAGCAGTCGATCCTCTAGCAGACATCAGCCCCAGCATTTT. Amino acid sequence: CASSRSSSRHQPQHF.

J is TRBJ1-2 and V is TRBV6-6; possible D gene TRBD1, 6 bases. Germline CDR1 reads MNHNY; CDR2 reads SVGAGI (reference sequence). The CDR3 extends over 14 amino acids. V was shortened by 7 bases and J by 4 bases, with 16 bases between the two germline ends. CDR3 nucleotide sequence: TGTGCCAGCATCAAGGGGGGGTCAAGCTATGGCTACACCTTC. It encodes CASIKGGSSYGYTF.